The rows below give T cell receptor beta chains drawn from one sample of a study of T cells in Graves' hyperthyroidism and ophthalmopathy. TCRdb re-called the multiplex PCR reads through MiXCR, storing one row per CDR3 protein. The sample lists about 420,000 distinct CDR3 sequences, around 13% occurring once. The sample comprised blood. These receptors originate from a woman aged 18-29 years with Graves' hyperthyroidism. Each CDR3 is given with its conserved first and last residue. Each record gives: V gene, clone size, D gene, J gene, CDR3 DNA, CDR3 protein. A D gene is named only where the DNA matches it firmly. Rows may omit the clone size; those that give it use once, few, many or a size class.

>TRBV20-1|many|TRBD2|TRBJ2-1
TGCAGTGCTCCGACTAGCGGGAGTTCGGCAAACAATGAGCAGTTCTTC
CSAPTSGSSANNEQFF
>TRBV12-3/TRBV12-4|many|-|TRBJ1-1
TGTGCCAGCAGCCAACCCCGAGTGAACACTGAAGCTTTCTTT
CASSQPRVNTEAFF
>TRBV4-3|-|-|TRBJ1-2
TGCGCCAGCAGCCAAGAAGGGCCATGGCTTAACTATGGCTACACCTTC
CASSQEGPWLNYGYTF
>TRBV28|few|TRBD2|TRBJ2-1
TGTGCCAGCAGTTTATCTAGCGGGAGATTAATCTACAATGAGCAGTTCTTC
CASSLSSGRLIYNEQFF
>TRBV24-1|few|TRBD1|TRBJ1-1
TGTGCCACCAGTGACGCCCGGACAGGAATGAACACTGAAGCTTTCTTT
CATSDARTGMNTEAFF
>TRBV4-2|-|TRBD2|TRBJ2-1
TGTGCCAGCAGCCAAGTGGGGACTAGCGGCTCCTACAATGAGCAGTTCTTC
CASSQVGTSGSYNEQFF
>TRBV3-1|many|TRBD1|TRBJ1-1
TGTGCCAGCAGCCGCGGGACAGGGGATACTGAAGCTTTCTTT
CASSRGTGDTEAFF
>TRBV6-1|many|-|TRBJ2-1
TGTGCCAGCAGCCCTAGCCTCTTTTTAAAAGGTCCGAAACACAATGAGCAGTTCTTC
CASSPSLFLKGPKHNEQFF
>TRBV12-3/TRBV12-4|-|-|TRBJ2-6
TGTGCCAGCAGTTTCTCTTGGAACTCTGGGGCCAACGTCCTGACTTTC
CASSFSWNSGANVLTF
>TRBV14|-|TRBD1|TRBJ1-6
TGTGCCAGCAGCCAAGGAGGTGGACAGGGGACCAGGTCACCCCTCCACTTT
CASSQGGGQGTRSPLHF
>TRBV6-2/TRBV6-3|many|-|TRBJ2-7
TGTGCCAGCAGTTACGCCCGGACAGAAATGAGCTCCTACGAGCAGTACTTC
CASSYARTEMSSYEQYF
>TRBV2|few|-|TRBJ1-6
TGTGCCAGCAGTGAAGTTAAGGCTTCACCCCTCCACTTT
CASSEVKASPLHF
>TRBV18|-|TRBD2|TRBJ2-2
TGTGCCAGCTCTCCTCGCGCTCTAGCGGGAGTAATCCCCGGGGAGCTGTTTTTT
CASSPRALAGVIPGELFF
>TRBV19|-|-|TRBJ2-7
TGTGCCAGTAGTGACCAGGGAGAGGGGCTCGAGCAGTACTTC
CASSDQGEGLEQYF
>TRBV6-1|many|TRBD1|TRBJ1-2
TGTGCCAGCAGCACAGGGGCCGACTATGGCTACACCTTC
CASSTGADYGYTF
>TRBV28|many|-|TRBJ1-5
TGTGCCACCGTGACGGGCACGAATCAGCCCCAGCATTTT
CATVTGTNQPQHF
>TRBV10-3|few|-|TRBJ1-5
TGTGCCATCGGTAGAATTAGGCAGCCCCAGCATTTT
CAIGRIRQPQHF
>TRBV30|few|-|TRBJ2-5
TGTGCCTGGGGTGGAGGGGGGGGCCTCCAAGAGACCCAGTACTTC
CAWGGGGGLQETQYF
>TRBV12-3/TRBV12-4|many|-|TRBJ1-2
TGTGCCAGCAGTTTAGGTACCTCCTACACCTTC
CASSLGTSYTF
>TRBV12-3/TRBV12-4|many|-|TRBJ2-3
TGTGCCAGCAGCACCCCCCGGGCCGACATTAATACGCAGTATTTT
CASSTPRADINTQYF
>TRBV6-5|-|-|TRBJ2-1
TGTGCCAGCAGTTACGAGTTTGGGTCCGGCAATGAGCAGTTCTTC
CASSYEFGSGNEQFF
>TRBV20-1|-|-|TRBJ2-7
TGCAGTGCTAGATCCTCTGGTCACTTTACCTACGAGCAGTACTTC
CSARSSGHFTYEQYF
>TRBV25-1|many|TRBD2|TRBJ2-3
TGTGCCAGCAGTGTTGGGACTAGCGGTCCCACAGATACGCAGTATTTT
CASSVGTSGPTDTQYF
>TRBV11-2|few|-|TRBJ1-3
TGTGCCAGCAGCCAAAACGACAATTTTCAGGGCTACTCTGGAAACACCATATATTTT
CASSQNDNFQGYSGNTIYF
>TRBV18|many|-|TRBJ2-5
TGTGCCAGCTCACCTTACGGAGAGACCCAGTACTTC
CASSPYGETQYF
>TRBV7-2|many|-|TRBJ2-5
TGTGCCAGCAGCTTACGGCGGGGATTAGAGACCCAGTACTTC
CASSLRRGLETQYF
>TRBV10-2|few|TRBD2|TRBJ2-1
TGCGCCAGCAGTGAAGGCGGGAGGTCAGCCTACAATGAGCAGTTCTTC
CASSEGGRSAYNEQFF
>TRBV19|few|TRBD2|TRBJ2-1
TGTGCCAGTAGTAGGACTAGCGGGTCCTCGAGGGACTACAATGAGCAGTTCTTC
CASSRTSGSSRDYNEQFF
>TRBV3-1|many|-|TRBJ1-2
TGTGCCAGCAGCCTCCGGGCCCAAGCGGATGGCTACACCTTC
CASSLRAQADGYTF
>TRBV5-1|many|-|TRBJ1-1
TGCGCCAGCAGCTTGTCGGCGACTTTGAACACTGAAGCTTTCTTT
CASSLSATLNTEAFF
>TRBV30|-|TRBD1|TRBJ2-1
TGTGCCTGGACCTTGGACAGGGGGTCCTACAATGAGCAGTTCTTC
CAWTLDRGSYNEQFF
>TRBV28|many|-|TRBJ2-7
TGTGCCAGCAGTCCTATCGAATCAGGCGCCGCCTACGAGCAGTACTTC
CASSPIESGAAYEQYF
>TRBV29-1|few|-|TRBJ1-1
TGCAGCGTTGCAGGGGTTATGAACACTGGAGCTTTCTTT
CSVAGVMNTGAFF
>TRBV6-1|few|-|TRBJ1-1
TGTGCCAGCAGATTGACCAGGGTTGGGAGGAGTGCTTTCTTT
CASRLTRVGRSAFF
>TRBV6-1|-|-|TRBJ2-2
TGTGCCAGCCTAGCGCGACAGAACACAGGGGAGCTGTTTTTT
CASLARQNTGELFF
>TRBV7-2|few|TRBD2|TRBJ2-7
TGTGCCAGCAGCTTGGCCCTAGCGGGAAGCTACGAGCAGTACTTC
CASSLALAGSYEQYF
>TRBV20-1|-|TRBD2|TRBJ2-4
TGCAGTGCTAGAGATTTTGGACGAGCGGGAGACAGAAAGACTAAAAACATTCAGTACTTC
CSARDFGRAGDRKTKNIQYF
>TRBV11-2|once|TRBD2|TRBJ2-1
TGTGCCAGCAGCCCGCAGGGACTAGCGACCTACAATGAGCAGTTCTTC
CASSPQGLATYNEQFF
>TRBV6-1|many|TRBD1|TRBJ2-7
TGTGCCAGCAGATCAGACAGGGCCTACTACGAGCAGTACTTC
CASRSDRAYYEQYF
>TRBV29-1|few|-|TRBJ1-5
TGCAGCGTTGAGGGGGACGGGATACAGCCCCAGCATTTT
CSVEGDGIQPQHF
>TRBV5-8|-|-|TRBJ2-7
TGTGCCAGCAGCTTGGAAGACAGGGAGGTCTACGAGCAGTACTTC
CASSLEDREVYEQYF
>TRBV2|many|TRBD1|TRBJ1-6
TGTGCCAGCAGTATGGACAGGACACAATCACCCCTCCACTTT
CASSMDRTQSPLHF
>TRBV28|many|-|TRBJ2-5
TGTGCCAGCAGTCCCCCGTTGGGCCAAGAGACCCAGTACTTC
CASSPPLGQETQYF
>TRBV28|many|-|TRBJ1-1
TGTGCCAGCAGTGTAGCAGGGGTTGGGAACACTGAAGCTTTCTTT
CASSVAGVGNTEAFF
>TRBV12-3/TRBV12-4|many|-|TRBJ1-2
TGTGCCAGCAGTTTGTTTGGGGATGGCTACACCTTC
CASSLFGDGYTF
>TRBV7-8|many|TRBD2|TRBJ2-5
TGTGCCAGCAGCTTGATGGCGGGAGGGGAGACCCAGTACTTC
CASSLMAGGETQYF
>TRBV28|many|-|TRBJ1-2
TGTGCCAGCAGCTTGGGTGCCGGAGCTAACTATGGCTACACCTTC
CASSLGAGANYGYTF